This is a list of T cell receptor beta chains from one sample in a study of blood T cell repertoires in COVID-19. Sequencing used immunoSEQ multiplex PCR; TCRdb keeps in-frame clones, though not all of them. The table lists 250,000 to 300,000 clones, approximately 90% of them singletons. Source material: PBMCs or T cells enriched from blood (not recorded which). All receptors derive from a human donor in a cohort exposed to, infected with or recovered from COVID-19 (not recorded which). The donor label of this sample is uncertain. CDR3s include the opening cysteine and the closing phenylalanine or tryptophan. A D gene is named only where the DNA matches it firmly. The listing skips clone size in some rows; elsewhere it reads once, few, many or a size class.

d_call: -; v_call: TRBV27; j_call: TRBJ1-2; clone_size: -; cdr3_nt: TGTGCCACCCGGAGTAGACGCCCTGACTATGGCTACACCTTC; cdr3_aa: CATRSRRPDYGYTF
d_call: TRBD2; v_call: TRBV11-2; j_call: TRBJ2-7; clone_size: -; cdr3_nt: TGTGCCAGCAGCTTATTTAGCGGGGAAAACTACGAGCAGTACTTC; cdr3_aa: CASSLFSGENYEQYF
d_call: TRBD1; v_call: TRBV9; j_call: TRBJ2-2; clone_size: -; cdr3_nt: TGTGCCAGCAGCCAACCGGGACAGGGGGCGACCGGGGAGCTGTTTTTT; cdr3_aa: CASSQPGQGATGELFF
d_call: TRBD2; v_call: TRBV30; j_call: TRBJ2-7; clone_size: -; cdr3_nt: TGTGCCTGGGGACTAGCGGGGGGGCCCGGTTACGAGCAGTACTTC; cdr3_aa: CAWGLAGGPGYEQYF
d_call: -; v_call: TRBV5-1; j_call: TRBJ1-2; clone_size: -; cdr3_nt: TGCGCCAGCAGCATCAGACAGTCTGCTAACTATGGCTACACCTTC; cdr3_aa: CASSIRQSANYGYTF
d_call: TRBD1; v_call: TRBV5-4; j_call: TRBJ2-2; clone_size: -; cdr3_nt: TGTGCCAGCAGCGCTCCTGACAGGGGAGAGAACACCGGGGAGCTGTTTTTT; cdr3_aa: CASSAPDRGENTGELFF
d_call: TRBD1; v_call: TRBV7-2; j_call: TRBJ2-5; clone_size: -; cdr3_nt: TGTGCCAGCAGCTTAGGGGAAAAGGGGGCCCAAGAGACCCAGTACTTC; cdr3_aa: CASSLGEKGAQETQYF
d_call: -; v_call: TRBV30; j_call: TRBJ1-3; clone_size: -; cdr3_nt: TGTGCCTGGACCGAGCGTCGGGACACCATATATTTT; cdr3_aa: CAWTERRDTIYF
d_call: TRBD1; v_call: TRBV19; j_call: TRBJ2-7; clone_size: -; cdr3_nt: TGTGCCAGTGGGGACAGGGGGCTCTACGAGCAGTACTTC; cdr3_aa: CASGDRGLYEQYF
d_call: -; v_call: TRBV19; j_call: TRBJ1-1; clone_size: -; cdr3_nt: TGTGCCAGTAGCCCGAGCGACACTGAAGCTTTCTTT; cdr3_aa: CASSPSDTEAFF
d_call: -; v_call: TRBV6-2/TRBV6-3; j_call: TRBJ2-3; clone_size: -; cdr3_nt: TGTGCCAGCAGTTACTCCAGGGTTTCAGATACGCAGTATTTT; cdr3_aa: CASSYSRVSDTQYF
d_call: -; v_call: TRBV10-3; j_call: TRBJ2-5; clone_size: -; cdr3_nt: TGTGCCATCAGTGAAACTTACCAGGGGCAAGGTGAGACCCAGTACTTC; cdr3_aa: CAISETYQGQGETQYF
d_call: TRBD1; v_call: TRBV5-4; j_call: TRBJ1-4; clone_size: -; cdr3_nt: TGTGCCAGCAGCCCGGCCGAACAGGGGGAACTGTTTTTT; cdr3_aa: CASSPAEQGELFF
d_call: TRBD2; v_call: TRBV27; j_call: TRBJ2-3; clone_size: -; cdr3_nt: TGTGCCAGCAGCTCTAGCGGAAGCACAGATACGCAGTATTTT; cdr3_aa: CASSSSGSTDTQYF
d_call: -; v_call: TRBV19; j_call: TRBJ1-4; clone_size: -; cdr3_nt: TGTGCCAGTAGTATCGGCCAGGGGAAACTGTTTTTT; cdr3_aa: CASSIGQGKLFF
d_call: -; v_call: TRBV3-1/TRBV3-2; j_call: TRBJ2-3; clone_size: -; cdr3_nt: TGTGCCAGCAGCCAAGACGGCGAGCGGGGCACAGATACGCAGTATTTT; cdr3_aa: CASSQDGERGTDTQYF
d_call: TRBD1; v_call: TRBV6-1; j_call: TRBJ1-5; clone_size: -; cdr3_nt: TGTGCCAGCAGTGAATGGAGGGGGCGAGGCAATCAGCCCCAGCATTTT; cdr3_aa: CASSEWRGRGNQPQHF
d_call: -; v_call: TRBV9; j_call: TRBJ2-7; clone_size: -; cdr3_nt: TGTGCCAGCAGCGTAGGAGGAGGCCCCTACGAGCAGTACTTC; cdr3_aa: CASSVGGGPYEQYF
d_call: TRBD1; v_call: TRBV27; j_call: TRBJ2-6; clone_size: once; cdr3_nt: TGTGCCAGCAGTTCCCCGGGACAGGGGGCGCATGGGGCCAACGTCCTGACTTTC; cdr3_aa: CASSSPGQGAHGANVLTF
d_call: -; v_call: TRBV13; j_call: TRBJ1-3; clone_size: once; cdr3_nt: TGTGCCAGCAGCTTAGATGGCAGGGGACGAGGCTCTGGAAACACCATATATTTT; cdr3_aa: CASSLDGRGRGSGNTIYF
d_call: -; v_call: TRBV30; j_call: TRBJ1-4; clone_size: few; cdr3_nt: TGTGCCTGGGGGCCTTTAAAGGAGGAAAAACTGTTTTTT; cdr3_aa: CAWGPLKEEKLFF
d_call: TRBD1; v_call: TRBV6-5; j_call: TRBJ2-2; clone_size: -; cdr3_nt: TGTGCCAGCAGTCTCCAGGGGGACGCCTGGGAGCTGTTTTTT; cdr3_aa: CASSLQGDAWELFF
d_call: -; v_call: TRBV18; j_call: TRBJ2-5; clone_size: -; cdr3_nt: TGTGCCAGCTCACGTTTGGCGGGAGAGACCCAGTACTTC; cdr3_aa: CASSRLAGETQYF
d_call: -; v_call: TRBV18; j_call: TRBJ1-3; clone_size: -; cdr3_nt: TGTGCCAGCTCACCACCCGGGAACACCATATATTTT; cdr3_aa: CASSPPGNTIYF
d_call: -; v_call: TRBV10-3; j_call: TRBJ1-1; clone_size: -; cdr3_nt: TGTGCCATCAGTGAGTCGGGGCTCTACACTGAAGCTTTCTTT; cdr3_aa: CAISESGLYTEAFF
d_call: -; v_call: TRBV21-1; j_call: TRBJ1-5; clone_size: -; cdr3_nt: TGTGCCAGCATTCGCGTTCGGGGGACAGGGTATAGCAATCAGCCCCAGCATTTT; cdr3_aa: CASIRVRGTGYSNQPQHF
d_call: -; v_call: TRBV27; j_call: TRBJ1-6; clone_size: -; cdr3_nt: TGTGCCAGCAGCCTACAGGGAGTCAATTCACCCCTCCACTTT; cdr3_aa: CASSLQGVNSPLHF
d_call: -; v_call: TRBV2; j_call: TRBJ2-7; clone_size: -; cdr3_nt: TGTGCCAGCGGTAGGGCGGGGAGCTCCTACGAGCAGTACTTC; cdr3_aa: CASGRAGSSYEQYF
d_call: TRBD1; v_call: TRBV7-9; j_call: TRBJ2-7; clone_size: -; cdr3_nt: TGTGCCAGCAGCTTAGTGGCCGGGACAGGTAAAGGCGAGCAGTACTTC; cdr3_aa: CASSLVAGTGKGEQYF
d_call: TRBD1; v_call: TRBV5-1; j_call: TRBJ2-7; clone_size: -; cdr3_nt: TGCGCCAGCCGAACGTCGGGACAGGGATCCTACGAGCAGTACTTC; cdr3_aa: CASRTSGQGSYEQYF
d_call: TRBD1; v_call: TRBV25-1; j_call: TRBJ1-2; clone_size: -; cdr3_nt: TGTGCCAGCAGTGAATCAGGACAGGGGGGTTCCGCTTATGGCTACACCTTC; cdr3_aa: CASSESGQGGSAYGYTF
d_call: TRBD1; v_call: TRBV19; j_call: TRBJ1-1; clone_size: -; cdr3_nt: TGTGCCAGTACCCTAACAGGGGGCGCCGCTGGAGCTTTCTTT; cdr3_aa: CASTLTGGAAGAFF
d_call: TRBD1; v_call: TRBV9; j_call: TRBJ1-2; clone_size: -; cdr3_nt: TGTGCCAGCAGCAGGGGACAGGGGAACTATGGCTACACCTTC; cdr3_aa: CASSRGQGNYGYTF
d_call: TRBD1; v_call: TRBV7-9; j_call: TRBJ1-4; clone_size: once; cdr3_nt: TGTGCCAGCAGCTTAGGCCAGGGGGGAGAAAAACTGTTTTTT; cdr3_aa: CASSLGQGGEKLFF
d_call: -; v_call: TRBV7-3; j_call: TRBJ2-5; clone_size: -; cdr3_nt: TGTGCCAGCAGCTTAAGAGGGTCCGGGGAGACCCAGTACTTC; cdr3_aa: CASSLRGSGETQYF
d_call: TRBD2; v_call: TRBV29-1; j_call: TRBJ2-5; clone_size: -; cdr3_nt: TGCAGCGTTGAATCAATGGGACTAGTCGACCAAGAGACCCAGTACTTC; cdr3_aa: CSVESMGLVDQETQYF
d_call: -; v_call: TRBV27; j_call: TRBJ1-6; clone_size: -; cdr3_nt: TGTGCCAGCAGTTTTAGAACTTTGAATAATTCACCCCTCCACTTT; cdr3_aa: CASSFRTLNNSPLHF
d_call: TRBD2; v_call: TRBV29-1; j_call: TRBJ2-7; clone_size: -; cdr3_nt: TGCAGCGTGGAAACTAGCGGATCCTACGAGCAGTACTTC; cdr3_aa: CSVETSGSYEQYF
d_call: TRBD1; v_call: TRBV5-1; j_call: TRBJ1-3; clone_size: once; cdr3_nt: TGCGCCAGCAGCTTGGGACAGGGTCTATACGAAAACACCATATATTTT; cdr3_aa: CASSLGQGLYENTIYF
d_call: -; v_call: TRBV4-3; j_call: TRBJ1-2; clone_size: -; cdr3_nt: TGCGCCAGCAGCCAAGCAATTCAAAGCTTCTATGGCTACACCTTC; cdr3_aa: CASSQAIQSFYGYTF
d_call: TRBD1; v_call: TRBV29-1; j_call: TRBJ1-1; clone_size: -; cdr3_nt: TGCAGCGTTGAGGTGTCAGGGGGCGGCACTGAAGCTTTCTTT; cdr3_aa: CSVEVSGGGTEAFF